Each of the 28 T cell receptor beta chains below was sequenced from the same sample in a study of T cell responses to AZD1222 COVID-19 vaccine. Clones were read by immunoSEQ multiplex PCR, and TCRdb kept only the in-frame ones, dropping some. The sample yields roughly 140,000 clones, 90% seen once. The sample consisted of peripheral blood, taken 28 days after the second AZD1222 dose. These receptors originate from an adult who received the AZD1222 COVID-19 vaccine.

The CDR3 DNA is TGTGCCAGCAGCCAAGGGGGACAAAGCTCCTACGAGCAGTACTTC. This translates into CASSQGGQSSYEQYF. The chain has TRBV3-1 (or the pseudogene TRBV3-2) and TRBJ2-7, with a weak D call TRBD1 (6 bases). The V gene's germline CDR1 is LGHDT and CDR2 YNNKEL (reference sequence). The CDR3 has 15 residues. The ends were cut back, 1 base at V and 0 bases at J, with 10 bases in the middle.

This rearrangement joins TRBV6-5 to TRBJ2-3; D is possibly TRBD1 (5 bases). The germline CDR1 and CDR2 sequences are MNHEY and SVGAGI. The germline V and J ends were trimmed by 4 bases and 3 bases, with 14 bases remaining between them. The CDR3 loop spans 15 amino acids. The CDR3 loop reads CASSWTQGNTDTQYF. The CDR3 nucleotides read TGTGCCAGCAGTTGGACCCAGGGAAATACAGATACGCAGTATTTT.

The gene calls are TRBV4-1 and TRBJ1-1; D is uncertain. Trimming removed 2 bases from V and 3 bases from J, with 13 bases in between. The length of the CDR3 is 15 residues. Per the germline V gene, CDR1 is MGHRA and CDR2 is YSYEKL. The CDR3: CASSQRSHGDTEAFF. CDR3 in DNA: TGCGCCAGCAGCCAACGATCCCACGGGGACACTGAAGCTTTCTTT.

The chain joins TRBV30 to TRBJ2-7; tentative D call: TRBD1 (6 bases). Trimming pared 6 bases from V and 2 bases from J, leaving 29 bases between. This CDR3 comprises 18 residues. Per germline, CDR1 GTSNPN and CDR2 SVGIG (reference sequence). The CDR3 spells CACNPEPNRVGPTYEQYF. The CDR3 nucleotides are TGTGCCTGTAACCCAGAGCCCAACAGGGTCGGGCCTACCTACGAGCAGTACTTC.

This chain joins TRBV10-3 and TRBJ1-1, with unresolved D. Germline lookup yields CDR1 ENHRY and CDR2 SYGVKD. Trimming removed 5 bases at V and 2 bases at J, with 12 bases between. CDR3 length: 14 amino acids. The DNA of the CDR3 is TGTGCCATCAGTCCCACTGGGGTAAACACTGAAGCTTTCTTT. Translation gives CAISPTGVNTEAFF.

The chain carries TRBV6-4 and TRBJ2-1; TRBD1 aligns across 12 bases. The V gene's germline CDR1 is MRHNA and CDR2 SNTAGT. The CDR3 length is 14 residues. V shed 5 bases and J 7 bases; nucleotides not matched to a gene: 3. The CDR3 protein is CASSKGQGANEQFF. The CDR3 nucleotides read TGTGCCAGCAGTAAGGGACAGGGGGCGAATGAGCAGTTCTTC.

There are a few counts of this clone. The rearrangement uses TRBV2 and TRBJ1-1; TRBD1 aligns across 7 bases. This CDR3 region has 15 residues. Germline values: CDR1 SNHLY, CDR2 FYNNEI. V shed 3 bases and J 2 bases; nucleotides not matched to a gene: 6. Here the CDR3 DNA reads TGTGCCAGCAGTGATCGGACAGGCGTTAACACTGAAGCTTTCTTT. Protein: CASSDRTGVNTEAFF.

The gene calls are TRBV20-1 and TRBJ1-2; a weak D match, TRBD1 (5 bases). From germline, CDR1 is DFQATT and CDR2 SNEGSKA (reference sequence). The ends were cut back, 3 bases at V and 2 bases at J, with 13 bases in the middle. This CDR3 contains 14 residues. The CDR3 reads CSASPTGGNYGYTF. In DNA, the CDR3 is TGCAGTGCTAGTCCTACAGGCGGAAACTATGGCTACACCTTC.

This chain connects TRBV6-1 to TRBJ1-6; no reliable D call. The CDR3 extends over 13 amino acids. Trimming left V 3 bases short and J 7 bases short, with 7 bases between. Germline CDR1 is MNHNS and CDR2 is SASEGT. The chain's CDR3 is CASSDIANSPLHF. Here the CDR3 DNA reads TGTGCCAGCAGTGATATAGCCAATTCACCCCTCCACTTT.

The chain joins TRBV27 to TRBJ2-1; 7 nucleotides agree with TRBD2. The germline gives CDR1 MNHEY, CDR2 SMNVEV (reference sequence). After removal of 6 bases from V and 4 bases from J, the junction contained 9 bases not matched to a gene. This CDR3 is 15 amino acids long. CDR3 sequence reads: CASSLMGGVYNEQFF. The CDR3 DNA follows: TGTGCCAGCAGCTTAATGGGGGGGGTTTACAATGAGCAGTTCTTC.

The J gene is TRBJ1-6, the V gene TRBV3-1 (or the pseudogene TRBV3-2); D unresolved. V was pared by 5 bases and J by 6 bases, with 17 bases between. The V gene's germline CDR1 is LGHDT and CDR2 YNNKEL (reference sequence). There are 16 residues in the CDR3. The CDR3 region is CASSSTREIGNSPLHF. CDR3 bases: TGTGCCAGCAGCTCTACACGGGAGATTGGTAATTCACCCCTCCACTTT.

This clone has only a few counts. The rearrangement uses TRBV27 and TRBJ2-7; 7 bases fit TRBD1. Germline CDR1 and CDR2: MNHEY and SMNVEV (reference sequence). V lost 3 bases and J lost 0; bases outside the gene matches: 2. The CDR3 consists of 14 residues. The DNA of the CDR3 is TGTGCCAGCAGTTTCGGGACAGCCTCCTACGAGCAGTACTTC. Protein: CASSFGTASYEQYF.

The rearrangement links TRBV15 to TRBJ2-2; either TRBD1 or TRBD2 may supply D (5 bases each). CDR1 is LNHNV and CDR2 is YYDKDF in the germline V gene (reference sequence). The CDR3 sequence is 14 residues long. The germline V and J ends were trimmed by 1 base and 4 bases, with 7 bases remaining between them. CDR3: CATSRGGTTGELFF. For the CDR3, the DNA is TGTGCCACCAGCAGAGGAGGGACCACCGGGGAGCTGTTTTTT. Full variable domain (missing parts from reference TRBV15 and TRBJ2-2): DAMVIQNPRYQVTQFGKPVTLSCSQTLNHNVMYWYQQKSSQAPKLLFHYYDKDFNNEADTPDNFQSRRPNTSFCFLDIRSPGLGDTAMYLCATSRGGTTGELFFGEGSRLTVL.

The chain joins TRBV6-5 to TRBJ2-7; 7 nucleotides line up with TRBD1. V dropped 6 bases and J dropped 6; count of bases not matched to a gene: 8. There are 13 residues in the CDR3. Germline V gene data show CDR1 as MNHEY and CDR2 as SVGAGI. The CDR3 DNA reads TGTGCCAGCAGCGGGACAGTCACGAGCGAGCAGTACTTC. Translated: CASSGTVTSEQYF.

The V call is TRBV29-1, the J call TRBJ1-1; D call uncertain. Trimming pared 0 bases from V and 0 bases from J, leaving 14 bases between. Germline CDR1 SQVTM, CDR2 ANQGSEA. The CDR3 runs 16 residues. As DNA, the CDR3 is TGCAGCGTTGAAGATCGGCAAGCCCTGATGAACACTGAAGCTTTCTTT. The encoded protein is CSVEDRQALMNTEAFF.

J is TRBJ1-1 and V is TRBV6-1; 7 nucleotides line up with TRBD1. The germline V gene encodes CDR1 MNHNS and CDR2 SASEGT. The V and J ends lost 2 bases and 5 bases, in that order; junction bases with no gene match: 8. The CDR3 loop spans 15 amino acids. DNA of the CDR3: TGTGCCAGCAGTGAAAGGCAGCAGGGGGAGACTGAAGCTTTCTTT. As protein: CASSERQQGETEAFF.

On this clone: Other DNA sequences in this sample translate to the same CDR3. This chain uses TRBV5-8 with TRBJ2-5, with D perhaps matching TRBD1 (5 bases). V was clipped by 4 bases and J by 2 bases, with 6 bases between them. Germline values: CDR1 SGHTS, CDR2 YDEGEE. This CDR3 is built from 12 residues. In DNA, the CDR3 is TGTGCCAGCAGCCGACAGCAAGAGACCCAGTACTTC. Protein product: CASSRQQETQYF.

V usage is TRBV18 and J usage is TRBJ1-2, with D possibly TRBD1 on 5 matching bases. The germline V gene encodes CDR1 KGHSH and CDR2 LQKENI. V was shortened by 2 bases and J by 7 bases, with 17 bases between the two germline ends. The CDR3 is made up of 15 amino acids. The CDR3 DNA reads as TGTGCCAGCTCACCAAAGAGGACATTATCGGGTGGCTACACCTTC. This encodes CASSPKRTLSGGYTF.

CDR3 in DNA: TGTGCCAGCAGCTTGAACAGGGGGTCTAACTATGGCTACACCTTC. It specifies CASSLNRGSNYGYTF. The V call is TRBV5-4, the J call TRBJ1-2; 8 bases map to TRBD1. The CDR3 totals 15 residues. The trim removed 1 base at V and 0 bases at J, leaving 2 bases unmatched. Germline assignment: CDR1 SGHNT and CDR2 YYREEE (reference sequence).

The V and J genes are TRBV2 and TRBJ2-7; a possible D gene is TRBD2 (5 bases). V was shortened by 7 bases and J by 6 bases, with 16 bases between the two germline ends. The CDR3 totals 13 residues. In germline, CDR1 is SNHLY, CDR2 FYNNEI. CDR3 nucleotide sequence: TGTGCCAGCACCCCTAGCCAGGTCAGCGAGCAGTACTTC. Residues: CASTPSQVSEQYF.

The genes are TRBV6-1 and TRBJ1-2; D might be TRBD1 (5 bases). The CDR3 consists of 19 residues. V was clipped by 0 bases and J by 0 bases, with 20 bases between them. CDR1 and CDR2 from the germline V gene are MNHNS and SASEGT. The chain's CDR3 is CASSEASRGTLRANYGYTF. DNA of the CDR3: TGTGCCAGCAGTGAAGCCAGTCGGGGGACCTTAAGGGCTAACTATGGCTACACCTTC.

The rearrangement links TRBV2 to TRBJ2-7, with D hard to call. Trimming removed 6 bases from V and 5 bases from J, with 8 bases in between. Germline assignment: CDR1 SNHLY and CDR2 FYNNEI. The CDR3 is 11 residues long. CDR3 DNA: TGTGCCAGCAGGTCGGCCCACGAGCAGTACTTC. Translated: CASRSAHEQYF. The whole variable domain, filled in from reference TRBV2 and TRBJ2-7, reads EPEVTQTPSHQVTQMGQEVILRCVPISNHLYFYWYRQILGQKVEFLVSFYNNEISEKSEIFDDQFSVERPDGSNFTLKIRSTKLEDSAMYFCASRSAHEQYFGPGTRLTVT.

The rearrangement joins TRBV10-2 to TRBJ2-5; 15 bases are shared with TRBD2. V lost 2 bases and J lost 5; bases outside the gene matches: 6. Germline V gene data show CDR1 as WSHSY and CDR2 as SAAADI. This CDR3 has 17 residues. CDR3 in DNA: TGCGCCAGCAGTGAGGGGGGACTAGCGGGAGGAAGGGAGACCCAGTACTTC. It specifies CASSEGGLAGGRETQYF.

The J gene is TRBJ1-5, the V gene TRBV18, with TRBD1 identical over 7 bases. The germline V gene has CDR1 KGHSH and CDR2 LQKENI. The trim removed 3 bases at V and 2 bases at J, leaving 1 base unmatched. CDR3 length equals 14 residues. The CDR3 loop reads CASSPGTGNQPQHF. The CDR3 DNA sequence: TGTGCCAGCTCACCCGGGACAGGCAATCAGCCCCAGCATTTT.

This chain joins TRBV10-3 and TRBJ2-7; D is ambiguous. Germline CDR1 ENHRY, CDR2 SYGVKD. This CDR3 contains 12 residues. The germline V and J ends were trimmed by 5 bases and 0 bases, with 5 bases remaining between them. The CDR3 nucleotides are TGTGCCATCAGTCAAATCTCCTACGAGCAGTACTTC. Translation gives CAISQISYEQYF.

The V and J genes are TRBV15 and TRBJ2-7, with TRBD2 identical over 11 bases. Per germline, CDR1 LNHNV and CDR2 YYDKDF (reference sequence). Losses at the gene ends were 1 base for V and 6 bases for J; bases not matched to a gene: 11. This CDR3 is built from 17 residues. As DNA, the CDR3 is TGTGCCACCAGCAGAGGACTAGCGGGGCCCTCCGGGGGCGAGCAGTACTTC. Residues: CATSRGLAGPSGGEQYF.

In its sample, this clone was seen a few times. The CDR3 DNA reads TGTGCCAGCAGTTGGGACATTAACTCCTATAATTCACCCCTCCACTTT. Protein product: CASSWDINSYNSPLHF. The chain is built from TRBV27 and TRBJ1-6, with D possibly being TRBD1 (6 bases). Per germline, CDR1 MNHEY and CDR2 SMNVEV (reference sequence). Deletions cut 4 bases from V and 0 bases from J, with 10 bases between. The CDR3 consists of 16 residues.

The chain has TRBV19 and TRBJ2-3; D remains unclear. Germline loops: CDR1 LNHDA, CDR2 SQIVND (reference sequence). V shed 3 bases and J shed 5 bases, with 15 bases lying between them. The CDR3 spans 15 residues. CDR3 region: CASSMLLAGQDTQYF. CDR3 DNA sequence: TGTGCCAGTAGTATGTTGTTAGCCGGGCAAGATACGCAGTATTTT.